These 3 T cell receptor beta chains originate from one sample sequenced in a study of cytomegalovirus exposure and HLA in healthy donors. Both 60 Vbeta primers and 13 Jbeta primers went into the PCR. Only in-frame clones appear in the TCRdb table, and some are missing; sequencing was by immunoSEQ multiplex PCR. The sample lists about 130,000 clones, around 80% seen once, with around 5% in the top ten. The sequenced sample consisted of PBMCs. The source of these receptors is a man aged 25-40 years in good health and CMV-seronegative.

The genes are TRBV4-2 and TRBJ2-3; D perhaps matches TRBD1 (5 bases). Per the germline V gene, CDR1 is LGHNA and CDR2 is YNFKEQ. The V end lost 1 base, the J end lost 2 bases, and 7 bases lay between the germline ends. This CDR3 comprises 14 residues. The CDR3 protein is CASSQAGYTDTQYF. The CDR3 nucleotides read TGTGCCAGCAGCCAAGCAGGGTACACAGATACGCAGTATTTT.

Worth noting for this clone: Other DNA sequences within the sample encode an identical CDR3. This chain joins TRBV6-5 and TRBJ2-7; D remains ambiguous. This CDR3 spans 11 amino acids. Looked up from germline, CDR1 is MNHEY and CDR2 is SVGAGI. V dropped 6 bases and J dropped 3 bases, with 6 bases sitting between them. The CDR3 DNA sequence: TGTGCCAGCAGCTCCTTCTACGAGCAGTACTTC. Protein product: CASSSFYEQYF.

The V call is TRBV2, the J call TRBJ2-5, with a tentative D call TRBD1 (6 bases). The CDR3 has 12 amino acids. Germline lookup yields CDR1 SNHLY and CDR2 FYNNEI. V was pared by 6 bases and J by 9 bases, with 14 bases between. CDR3 coding DNA: TGTGCCAGCAGCAACAGGGATTTGCCCCAGTACTTC. Its protein is CASSNRDLPQYF.